This paragraph reports one T cell receptor (beta chain). The sample is drawn from a study of blood T cell repertoires in COVID-19. On the study more broadly: Samples taken during acute and convalescent COVID-19 were collected in the United States, Italy and Spain. PBMCs, B-cell-depleted T cells, or T cells provided the cDNA or gDNA that made up the material.

Original data processing: Reference gene primer amplification gave estimated nucleated cell counts. Here immunoSEQ multiplex PCR was the method, and the copy in TCRdb shows in-frame clones only, minus some. That table is the source of V, J and clone size, and D and trimming were worked out from the DNA. The sample holds approximately 210,000 clones, 87% seen once. V lost 1 base and J 5 bases, leaving 12 bases between the germline ends. Germline V gene lookup returns CDR1 SGHDN and CDR2 FVKESK. This CDR3 spans 16 amino acids. This clonotype was sampled from a woman aged 25 to 45 who had recovered from COVID-19. The sequenced sample consisted of PBMCs or T cells enriched from blood (not recorded which). The chain employs TRBV14 and TRBJ1-6; D remains ambiguous. The CDR3 spells CASSQAGTRNNSPLHF. For the CDR3, the DNA is TGTGCCAGCAGCCAAGCAGGAACGCGAAATAATTCACCCCTCCACTTT.